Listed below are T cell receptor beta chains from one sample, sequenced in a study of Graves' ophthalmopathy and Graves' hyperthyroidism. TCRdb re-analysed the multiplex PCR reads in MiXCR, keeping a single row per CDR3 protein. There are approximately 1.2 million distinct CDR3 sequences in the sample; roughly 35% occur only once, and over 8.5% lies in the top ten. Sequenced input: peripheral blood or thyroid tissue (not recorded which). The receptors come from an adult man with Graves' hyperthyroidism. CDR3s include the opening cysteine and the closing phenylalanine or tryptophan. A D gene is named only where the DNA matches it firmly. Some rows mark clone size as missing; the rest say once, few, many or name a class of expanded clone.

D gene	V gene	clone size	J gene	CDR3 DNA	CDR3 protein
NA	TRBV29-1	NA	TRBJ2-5	TGCAGCGTGATGCTGGACAGAGGCCAAGAGACCCAGTACTTC	CSVMLDRGQETQYF
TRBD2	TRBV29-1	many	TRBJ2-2	TGCAGCGTTGCCTCTCTGCTTGGGGCGGGAGACGGAACCGGGGAGCTGTTTTTT	CSVASLLGAGDGTGELFF
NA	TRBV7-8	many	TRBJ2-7	TGTGCCAGCAGCTTAGTTCCTTTGGGCTCCTACGAGCAGTACTTC	CASSLVPLGSYEQYF
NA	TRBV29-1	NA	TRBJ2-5	TGCAGCGTTGTTGGCAGCGGCAAAGAGACCCAGTACTTC	CSVVGSGKETQYF
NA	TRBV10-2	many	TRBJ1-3	TGCGCCAGCAGGCCGGGAGGAGGCTCTGGAAACACCATATATTTT	CASRPGGGSGNTIYF
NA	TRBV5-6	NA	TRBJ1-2	TGTGCCAGCAGCTTGAATGTACGGGGGGAAGTAGACTATGGCTACACCTTC	CASSLNVRGEVDYGYTF
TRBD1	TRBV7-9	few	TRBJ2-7	TGTGCCAGCAGGTCTGGGACAGGTGACTACGAGCAGTACTTC	CASRSGTGDYEQYF
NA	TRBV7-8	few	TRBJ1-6	TGTGCCAGCAGCTTAGTGACCGGGGTCGACCCTACCTATAATTCACCCCTCCACTTT	CASSLVTGVDPTYNSPLHF
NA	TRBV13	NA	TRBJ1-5	TGTGCCAGCAGCTTAGGCCCGGGGCCCCAGCATTTT	CASSLGPGPQHF
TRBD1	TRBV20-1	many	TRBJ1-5	TGCAGTGCCCAGGGACAGAGCAATCAGCCCCAGCATTTT	CSAQGQSNQPQHF
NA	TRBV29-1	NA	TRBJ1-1	TGCAGCGTGAAAAAGTCAGGAGCGGGGGAAGCTTTCTTT	CSVKKSGAGEAFF
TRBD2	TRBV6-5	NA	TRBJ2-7	TGTGCCAGCAGAACCTCTAGCGGGAGGCCCTACGAGCAGTACTTC	CASRTSSGRPYEQYF
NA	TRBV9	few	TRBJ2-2	TGTGCCAGCAGCATCCGGGCCAACACCGGGGAGCTGTTTTTT	CASSIRANTGELFF
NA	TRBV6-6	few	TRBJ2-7	TGTGCCAGCAGTTTAAGGTATTTTGACCCCTACGAGCAGTACTTC	CASSLRYFDPYEQYF
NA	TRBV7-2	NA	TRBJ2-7	TGTGCCAGCAGTTTAACAGCCGAGGTTTCCTACGAGCAGTACTTC	CASSLTAEVSYEQYF
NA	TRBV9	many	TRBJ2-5	TGTGCCAGCAGCGTAGTCGGGGGCGAAGAGACCCAGTACTTC	CASSVVGGEETQYF
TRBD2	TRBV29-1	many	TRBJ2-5	TGCAGCGCCGAAGGGCTCAGCGGGAGGGCCGCGGAGACCCAGTACTTC	CSAEGLSGRAAETQYF
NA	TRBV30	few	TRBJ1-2	TGTGCCTGGAGATACCGTCAGACAGCTAACTATGGCTACACCTTC	CAWRYRQTANYGYTF
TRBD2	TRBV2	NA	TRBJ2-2	TGTGCCAGCAGTGTACAGAGCGGGAGTGGTTGGGAGCTGTTTTTT	CASSVQSGSGWELFF
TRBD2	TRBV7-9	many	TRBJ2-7	TGTGCCAGCAGCTCTAGCGGGATATCAATCTACGAGCAGTACTTC	CASSSSGISIYEQYF
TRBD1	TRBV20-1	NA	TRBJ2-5	TGCAGTGCCGGACGGGACAGGGCAAAAGAGACCCAGTACTTC	CSAGRDRAKETQYF
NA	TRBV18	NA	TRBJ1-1	TGTGCCAGCTCACCTCGATCTGACTTCCAAGCTTTCTTT	CASSPRSDFQAFF
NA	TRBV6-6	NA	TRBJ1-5	TGTGCCAGCAGTTACGACAGGCATAGCAATCAGCCCCAGCATTTT	CASSYDRHSNQPQHF
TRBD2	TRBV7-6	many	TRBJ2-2	TGTGCCAGCAGCTTAGTCGGGACTAGCGGGAGGGCCGCGAACACCGGGGAGCTGTTTTTT	CASSLVGTSGRAANTGELFF
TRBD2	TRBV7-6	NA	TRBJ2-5	TGTGCCAGCAGCTTAACTAGCGGGGGGGCCGTTGAGACCCAGTACTTC	CASSLTSGGAVETQYF
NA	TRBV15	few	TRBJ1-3	TGTGCCACCAGCAGGACCTCAACGGGCAGGGTTTCTGGAAACACCATATATTTT	CATSRTSTGRVSGNTIYF
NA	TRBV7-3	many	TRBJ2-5	TGTGCCAGCAGCCTATCGGCAGGGGCCCAAGAGACCCAGTACTTC	CASSLSAGAQETQYF
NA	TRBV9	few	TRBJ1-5	TGTGCCAGCAGCCAAGGCGGGGGGGCAGATCAGCCCCAGCATTTT	CASSQGGGADQPQHF
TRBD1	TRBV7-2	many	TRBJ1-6	TGTGCCAGCAGCCCAGGGACAGTCTATAATTCACCCCTCCACTTT	CASSPGTVYNSPLHF
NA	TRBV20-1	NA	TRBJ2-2	TGCAGTGCTAGAGATCTACCAGGGAACACCGGGGAGCTGTTTTTT	CSARDLPGNTGELFF
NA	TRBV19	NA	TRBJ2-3	TGTGCCAGTAGTATAGGGCGGAGGGGCGGCACAGATACGCAGTATTTT	CASSIGRRGGTDTQYF
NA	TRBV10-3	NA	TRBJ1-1	TGTGCCATCCGGTACAGCCTGAACACTGAAGCTTTCTTT	CAIRYSLNTEAFF
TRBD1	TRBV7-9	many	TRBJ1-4	TGTGCCAGCAGTTCAGGCCCCGGGACAGCTAATGAAAAACTGTTTTTT	CASSSGPGTANEKLFF
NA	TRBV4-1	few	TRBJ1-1	TGCGCCAGCAGCCAAGATCAAATTATGTGGAACACTGAAGCTTTCTTT	CASSQDQIMWNTEAFF
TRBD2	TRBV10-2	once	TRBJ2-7	TGCGCCAGCAGTGCCGGACTAGCCCCTAGCGTCGAGCAGTACTTC	CASSAGLAPSVEQYF
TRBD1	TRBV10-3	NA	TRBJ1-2	TGTGCCAACAACAGGGGTGCCTATGGCTACACCTTC	CANNRGAYGYTF
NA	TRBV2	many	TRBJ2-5	TGTGCCAGCGGGACTTTGGGGCCCCAGTACTTC	CASGTLGPQYF
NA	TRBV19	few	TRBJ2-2	TGTGCCAGTAGTATGGGTACAACCGGGGAGCTGTTTTTT	CASSMGTTGELFF
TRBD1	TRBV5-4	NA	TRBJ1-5	TGTGCCAGCAGCTCTAACAGGGGGCGGCAAGAGACCCAGCATTTT	CASSSNRGRQETQHF
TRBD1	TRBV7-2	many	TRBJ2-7	TGTGCCAGCAGGATGGACAGGGACTACGAGCAGTACTTC	CASRMDRDYEQYF
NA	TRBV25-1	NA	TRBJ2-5	TGTGCCAGCAGTTGGGGGGCCGTGGAGACCCAGTACTTC	CASSWGAVETQYF
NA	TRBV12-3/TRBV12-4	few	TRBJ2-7	TGTGCCAGCACCCTATTAGGGACTTACGAGCAGTACTTC	CASTLLGTYEQYF
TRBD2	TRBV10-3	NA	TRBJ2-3	TGTGCCAGCAGTTACTCAAAGGCTAGCGGGAGTATAGATACGCAGTATTTT	CASSYSKASGSIDTQYF
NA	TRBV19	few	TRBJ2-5	TGTGCCAGTAGTTCGAGACAGTCACCGGCGGAGACCCAGTACTTC	CASSSRQSPAETQYF
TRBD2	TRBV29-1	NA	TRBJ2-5	TGCAGCGCCGGACTAGCGGGAGGAATGAGAAAGACCCAGTACTTC	CSAGLAGGMRKTQYF
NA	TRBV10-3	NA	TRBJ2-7	TGTGCCACCTCACGGGAGTCGATCTACGAGCAGTACTTC	CATSRESIYEQYF
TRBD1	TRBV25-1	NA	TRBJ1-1	TGTGCCAGCGTGGCAGGGGGCGCCACTGAAGCTTTCTTT	CASVAGGATEAFF
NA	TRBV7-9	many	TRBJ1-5	TGTGCCAGCAGCCCTGACAGTTATCAGCCCCAGCATTTT	CASSPDSYQPQHF
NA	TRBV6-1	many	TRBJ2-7	TGTGCCAGCAGTGAAGCAGGGACTGCATACGAGCAGTACTTC	CASSEAGTAYEQYF
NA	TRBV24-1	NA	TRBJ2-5	TGTGCCACCAGTCGGCGTGGGCGGGAGACCCAGTACTTC	CATSRRGRETQYF